Listed below are T cell receptor beta chains from one sample, sequenced in a study of OX40 agonist ivuxolimab in advanced cancers. TCRdb keeps only in-frame clones here, not all; method: immunoSEQ multiplex PCR. Of approximately 59,000 clones listed, 80% to 90% are singletons. The starting material was CD4+ or CD8+ T cells sorted from blood, obtained in a trial of the OX40 agonist ivuxolimab. These receptors were taken from an adult with an advanced solid tumor such as melanoma, head and neck, liver or kidney cancer. CDR3s include the opening cysteine and the closing phenylalanine or tryptophan. A D gene is named only where the DNA matches it firmly. Expanded clones are given a class, and other clones once, few, many or no size at all.

cdr3_nt,cdr3_aa,v_call,j_call,clone_size,d_call
TGTGCCAGCAGCCCGAGTCAAAACTCACCCCTCCACTTT,CASSPSQNSPLHF,TRBV7-9,TRBJ1-6,-,-
TGTGCCAGCAGTCGGGGACCTACTAACACTGAAGCTTTCTTT,CASSRGPTNTEAFF,TRBV6-5,TRBJ1-1,-,-
TGCGCCAGCAGCCAAGAAGCGAGCTCTGGGGCCAACGTCCTGACTTTC,CASSQEASSGANVLTF,TRBV4-3,TRBJ2-6,-,-
TGCGCCAGCAGCCTGGGGTTTCTAGCCAAAAACATTCAGTACTTC,CASSLGFLAKNIQYF,TRBV4-1,TRBJ2-4,-,-
TGTGCCAGCAGTCGCTCGGGAGCGCCCCAAGAGACCCAGTACTTC,CASSRSGAPQETQYF,TRBV2,TRBJ2-5,-,-
TGTGCCAGCGGTCTTACAGGTCGGAACGAGCAGTACTTC,CASGLTGRNEQYF,TRBV28,TRBJ2-7,once,-
TGTGCCAGCAGTTTATTAGGTTCCTACGAGCAGTACTTC,CASSLLGSYEQYF,TRBV28,TRBJ2-7,-,-
TGTGCCTGGAGCCTCACAGGGGAGTACGGCTACACCTTC,CAWSLTGEYGYTF,TRBV30,TRBJ1-2,few,TRBD1
TGTGCCAGCACCGACACGGCTTTATTCAGGCAGTACTTC,CASTDTALFRQYF,TRBV6-5,TRBJ2-7,-,-
TGTGCCAGCAGTTACTCGGGCGGAGAAGGGGAGCAGTACTTC,CASSYSGGEGEQYF,TRBV6-6,TRBJ2-7,-,-
TGCGCCAGCAGCCAACCAACAAGGACTAACACCGGGGAGCTGTTTTTT,CASSQPTRTNTGELFF,TRBV4-1,TRBJ2-2,-,-
TGTGCCAGCTCGACCGCGGATAATGAGCAGTTCTTC,CASSTADNEQFF,TRBV18,TRBJ2-1,-,-
TGTGCCAGCAGTACTCGGGACAGGAACTATGGCTACACCTTC,CASSTRDRNYGYTF,TRBV28,TRBJ1-2,-,TRBD1
TGTGCCAGCAGCTTAGATGGGACAGGGAGTTCTCAGCCCCAGCATTTT,CASSLDGTGSSQPQHF,TRBV7-2,TRBJ1-5,-,TRBD1
TGTGCCAGCAGCTTGGCCGCGAACCAAGAGACCCAGTACTTC,CASSLAANQETQYF,TRBV5-5,TRBJ2-5,-,-
TGCAGCGTTGAGGACGGGGGGCGAGTCTATGGCTACACCTTC,CSVEDGGRVYGYTF,TRBV29-1,TRBJ1-2,once,-
TGCGCCAGGGAAAGCGGGAGGGCCCTCAGGTACAATGAGCAGTTCTTC,CARESGRALRYNEQFF,TRBV10-1,TRBJ2-1,once,TRBD2
TGTGCCAGCACCGCTCAGGGGCGGGTTCAGCCCCAGCATTTT,CASTAQGRVQPQHF,TRBV6-1,TRBJ1-5,-,-
TGTGCCAGCAGCACCCCGGACAGGATGGCCTACGAGCAGTACTTC,CASSTPDRMAYEQYF,TRBV27,TRBJ2-7,-,TRBD1
TGTGCCAGCCATTCATCAGCCTACGAGCAGTACTTC,CASHSSAYEQYF,TRBV28,TRBJ2-7,-,-
TGTGCCAGCAGTCCCGGACTAGCGGGAGGGGAAAATGAGCAGTTCTTC,CASSPGLAGGENEQFF,TRBV7-3,TRBJ2-1,-,TRBD2
TGTGCCAGCAGCTTGCTCCGGCAAACCTACGAGCAGTACTTC,CASSLLRQTYEQYF,TRBV5-5,TRBJ2-7,-,-
TGTGCCAGTACCGAACAGGGGGCCGGTGGCTACACCTTC,CASTEQGAGGYTF,TRBV19,TRBJ1-2,-,TRBD1
TGCGCCAGCAGCTTGGGTTTCGACATGCCCCAGCATTTT,CASSLGFDMPQHF,TRBV5-1,TRBJ1-5,-,-
TGCGCCAGCAGCCTCGCCGGATCGATATCTGGAAACACCATATATTTT,CASSLAGSISGNTIYF,TRBV5-1,TRBJ1-3,-,-
TGTGCCAGCAGCTTAGGGTCAGGGGGGACCCAGTACTTC,CASSLGSGGTQYF,TRBV5-4,TRBJ2-5,-,TRBD1